This TCR beta chain appears in the sequencing data of a study of T cells in Graves' hyperthyroidism and ophthalmopathy. Study-wide findings and caveats: Ophthalmopathy was predicted by the model a median of about 6.7 months ahead of onset.

The V gene's germline CDR1 is SEHNR and CDR2 FQNEAQ (reference sequence). The CDR3 sequence is 15 residues long. V shed 5 bases and J shed 2 bases, with 15 bases lying between them. From RNA transcripts, TCR beta CDR3 regions were amplified. The HTBI primer set served for first-round RT-PCR of the TCR CDR3. TCRdb re-analysed the multiplex PCR reads in MiXCR, keeping a single row per CDR3 protein. The repertoire has 500,000 to 650,000 distinct CDR3 sequences, 14% of them found once; the top ten carry roughly 13%. In this sample, this clonotype turned up many times. What it recognizes is unknown. Stable disease denoted Graves' hyperthyroidism without ophthalmopathy progression within 18 months.

The J gene is TRBJ2-5, the V gene TRBV7-9; D may be TRBD2 (6 bases). Specimen: blood. The sequence was collected from a woman between 40 and 50 years old with Graves' hyperthyroidism. The CDR3 coding sequence is TGTGCCAGCAGCAAAATGGGACTTACGCAAGAGACCCAGTACTTC. Translation gives CASSKMGLTQETQYF.